Sequencing of this T cell receptor beta chain was carried out in a study of cytomegalovirus exposure and HLA in healthy donors. As for this clone: Its antigen remains unidentified. At the DNA level, this CDR3 is encoded by other sequences in the same sample as well.

General study points: A later examination showed that TCR association rates differed by HLA locus, with DRB1 most and HLA-C fewest. The authors later found HLA-associated TCR beta chains more clonally expanded than equally common others. Presence/absence analyses treated sequencing depth as roughly uniform across donors. A later analysis reportedly found that, within productive TCRs, an Asian-associated ancestry cluster had fewer N-insertions than the mean observed across the approximately 690 donors.

CDR3 length: 14 residues. The V gene lost 2 bases and the J gene lost 2 bases, with 8 bases spanning the gap. CDR1 and CDR2 from the germline V gene are SGHRS and YFSETQ. PCR employed 60 Vbeta and 13 Jbeta primers. Only in-frame clones appear in the TCRdb table, and some are missing; sequencing was by immunoSEQ multiplex PCR. This table holds approximately 88,000 clones, under 80% found once. This clonotype was obtained from a male donor in good health and CMV-seronegative. The genes are TRBV5-1 and TRBJ1-5; D remains ambiguous. The sequenced material came from PBMCs. CDR3 bases: TGCGCCAGCAGCTTTTCCGGGGGCAATCAGCCCCAGCATTTT. This sequence encodes CASSFSGGNQPQHF. The full variable domain, in which reference TRBV5-1 and TRBJ1-5 provide the parts outside the CDR3, is KAGVTQTPRYLIKTRGQQVTLSCSPISGHRSVSWYQQTPGQGLQFLFEYFSETQRNKGNFPGRFSGRQFSNSRSEMNVSTLELGDSALYLCASSFSGGNQPQHFGDGTRLSIL.